The clone carrying this T cell receptor (delta chain) appeared a few times. The record originates from a study of gamma-delta chains in newborns, infants, children. Study at large: Polyclonal expansion of innate γδ T cells after birth follows microbial exposure.

TCRdb re-processed the reads using CATT. This sample has 7,000 to 9,500 delta-chain clones; more than 20% occur once, and the top ten carry approximately 4.8%. V shed 0 bases and J shed 3 bases, with 13 bases lying between them. The germline CDR1 and CDR2 sequences are GEAIGNYY and EKD. This CDR3 has 15 amino acids. The chain has TRDV2 and TRDJ1; maybe TRDD3 (6 bases). The sequenced sample consisted of blood. This clonotype originated in a child who was a newborn, infant or young child, either healthy, febrile or measles-vaccinated (not recorded which). CDR3 in DNA: TGTGCCTGTGACACCCTGGGGAATGGGGCCGATAAACTCATCTTT. Translated, it gives CACDTLGNGADKLIF.